This T cell receptor (beta chain) was captured in a study of technical replicates of blood from several donors. Libraries were prepared by immunoSEQ multiplex PCR; TCRdb keeps only in-frame clonotypes and omits some of them. Among 64,000 or so clones listed, just under 97% were seen once. Trimming removed 4 bases from V and 0 bases from J, with 21 bases in between. Per germline, CDR1 SNHLY and CDR2 FYNNEI. This CDR3 has 18 amino acids. The chain employs TRBV2 and TRBJ1-1; weak D call: TRBD1 (6 bases). Sequenced input: T cells isolated from PBMCs. The sequence derives from a human donor in good health. The CDR3 nucleotides are TGTGCCAGCAGTGCGGATCGGACAGTCCACCGTATGAACACTGAAGCTTTCTTT. It yields the protein CASSADRTVHRMNTEAFF.